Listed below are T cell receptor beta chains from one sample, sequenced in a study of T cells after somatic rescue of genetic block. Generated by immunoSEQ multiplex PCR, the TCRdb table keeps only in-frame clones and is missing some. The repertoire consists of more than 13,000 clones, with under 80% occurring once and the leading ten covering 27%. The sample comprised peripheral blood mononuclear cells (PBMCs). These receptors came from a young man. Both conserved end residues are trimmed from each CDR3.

CDR3 protein: ASSFRTFVPLAKNIQY
V gene: TRBV5-5
J gene: TRBJ2-4
CDR3 length: 16

CDR3 protein: AIGGNYGYT
V gene: TRBV10-3
J gene: TRBJ1-2
CDR3 length: 9

CDR3 protein: ASSEFTRGETQY
V gene: TRBV6-1
J gene: TRBJ2-5
CDR3 length: 12

CDR3 protein: ASSLVNRGPTDTQY
V gene: TRBV7-9
J gene: TRBJ2-3
CDR3 length: 14

CDR3 protein: ASSPDVVQETQY
V gene: TRBV18
J gene: TRBJ2-5
CDR3 length: 12

CDR3 protein: ASSSPGNTDTQY
V gene: TRBV27
J gene: TRBJ2-3
CDR3 length: 12

CDR3 protein: ASSGYGTGKNTEAF
V gene: TRBV27
J gene: TRBJ1-1
CDR3 length: 14

CDR3 protein: ASSATGTDQPQH
V gene: TRBV9
J gene: TRBJ1-5
CDR3 length: 12

CDR3 protein: ASSLQRGRETQY
V gene: TRBV28
J gene: TRBJ2-5
CDR3 length: 12

CDR3 protein: ASRGRISNEKLF
V gene: TRBV5-1
J gene: TRBJ1-4
CDR3 length: 12

CDR3 protein: ASSPPIHEQF
V gene: TRBV28
J gene: TRBJ2-1
CDR3 length: 10

CDR3 protein: ASTLQGVPGNTIY
V gene: TRBV6-1
J gene: TRBJ1-3
CDR3 length: 13

CDR3 protein: ASSQDWGGGTEAF
V gene: TRBV4-1
J gene: TRBJ1-1
CDR3 length: 13

CDR3 protein: ASSYSNSVIGGELF
V gene: TRBV6-5
J gene: TRBJ2-2
CDR3 length: 14

CDR3 protein: ASSGQPMNTEAF
V gene: TRBV2
J gene: TRBJ1-1
CDR3 length: 12

CDR3 protein: ASSSLTGVKAKSNEQF
V gene: TRBV27
J gene: TRBJ2-1
CDR3 length: 16

CDR3 protein: ASSGRTGRYEKLF
V gene: TRBV19
J gene: TRBJ1-4
CDR3 length: 13

CDR3 protein: ASSEKGNANYGYT
V gene: TRBV6-1
J gene: TRBJ1-2
CDR3 length: 13

CDR3 protein: ASSPRIRGVDYEQY
V gene: TRBV18
J gene: TRBJ2-7
CDR3 length: 14

CDR3 protein: ASSPDMRTEAF
V gene: TRBV7-9
J gene: TRBJ1-1
CDR3 length: 11

CDR3 protein: ASSALTGGAYMNTEAF
V gene: TRBV9
J gene: TRBJ1-1
CDR3 length: 16

CDR3 protein: ASSQHGSSYNEQF
V gene: TRBV7-3
J gene: TRBJ2-1
CDR3 length: 13

CDR3 protein: ASSTGGGDTQY
V gene: TRBV19
J gene: TRBJ2-3
CDR3 length: 11

CDR3 protein: ASSYSGGIQPQH
V gene: TRBV6-5
J gene: TRBJ1-5
CDR3 length: 12

CDR3 protein: ASSSRQDLVYGYT
V gene: TRBV13
J gene: TRBJ1-2
CDR3 length: 13

CDR3 protein: ASSLGQGLYEQY
V gene: TRBV5-1
J gene: TRBJ2-7
CDR3 length: 12

CDR3 protein: SVEDNRSYEQY
V gene: TRBV29-1
J gene: TRBJ2-7
CDR3 length: 11

CDR3 protein: ASSDPRDRGGYEQY
V gene: TRBV10-2
J gene: TRBJ2-7
CDR3 length: 14

CDR3 protein: ASSPAQQETQY
V gene: TRBV18
J gene: TRBJ2-5
CDR3 length: 11

CDR3 protein: SAAHYEQY
V gene: TRBV20-1
J gene: TRBJ2-7
CDR3 length: 8

CDR3 protein: ASSLAGTGSYGYT
V gene: TRBV5-1
J gene: TRBJ1-2
CDR3 length: 13

CDR3 protein: ASSPTQGSNQPQH
V gene: TRBV5-1
J gene: TRBJ1-5
CDR3 length: 13

CDR3 protein: ATSRGVGRDVYEQY
V gene: TRBV15
J gene: TRBJ2-7
CDR3 length: 14

CDR3 protein: ASSEAGLTLAKNIQY
V gene: TRBV10-2
J gene: TRBJ2-4
CDR3 length: 15

CDR3 protein: ASSWVFSGGVHEQY
V gene: TRBV5-1
J gene: TRBJ2-7
CDR3 length: 14

CDR3 protein: ASTGTGYHEQF
V gene: TRBV5-1
J gene: TRBJ2-1
CDR3 length: 11

CDR3 protein: ASSSTGVNSPLH
V gene: TRBV28
J gene: TRBJ1-6
CDR3 length: 12

CDR3 protein: ASSQDSGGRAKNIQY
V gene: TRBV4-2
J gene: TRBJ2-4
CDR3 length: 15

CDR3 protein: ASSSRGDTEKCYT
V gene: TRBV7-9
J gene: TRBJ1-2
CDR3 length: 13

CDR3 protein: ASSSPTASYEQY
V gene: TRBV6-6
J gene: TRBJ2-7
CDR3 length: 12

CDR3 protein: ASSPGGRGNTQY
V gene: TRBV6-5
J gene: TRBJ2-3
CDR3 length: 12

CDR3 protein: ASSQDRGGDRTDTQY
V gene: TRBV4-2
J gene: TRBJ2-3
CDR3 length: 15

CDR3 protein: ASSFWNTEAF
V gene: TRBV28
J gene: TRBJ1-1
CDR3 length: 10

CDR3 protein: ASSVFDSLNTEAF
V gene: TRBV2
J gene: TRBJ1-1
CDR3 length: 13

CDR3 protein: ATSRPGAGPQH
V gene: TRBV15
J gene: TRBJ1-5
CDR3 length: 11

CDR3 protein: ASGLWGEAEAF
V gene: TRBV5-1
J gene: TRBJ1-1
CDR3 length: 11

CDR3 protein: ASSKRQGGTEAF
V gene: TRBV19
J gene: TRBJ1-1
CDR3 length: 12

CDR3 protein: AISDPRDSSYVGNTIY
V gene: TRBV10-3
J gene: TRBJ1-3
CDR3 length: 16

CDR3 protein: ASSRGTAPEWNGYT
V gene: TRBV4-1
J gene: TRBJ1-2
CDR3 length: 14

CDR3 protein: AWSVRSFSNQPQH
V gene: TRBV30
J gene: TRBJ1-5
CDR3 length: 13

CDR3 protein: SAGQAYNQPQH
V gene: TRBV29-1
J gene: TRBJ1-5
CDR3 length: 11

CDR3 protein: ASSLGASGTYEQY
V gene: TRBV5-1
J gene: TRBJ2-7
CDR3 length: 13

CDR3 protein: ASSLVVGGSTDTQY
V gene: TRBV5-1
J gene: TRBJ2-3
CDR3 length: 14

CDR3 protein: ASGFATSGSYEQY
V gene: TRBV7-4
J gene: TRBJ2-7
CDR3 length: 13

CDR3 protein: ASGAPGPQETQY
V gene: TRBV11-1
J gene: TRBJ2-5
CDR3 length: 12